A single sample gave rise to the 25 T cell receptor beta chains below, sequenced in a study of response to subunit inactivated influenza vaccine. From the RT-PCR reads, TCRdb called clonotypes with MiXCR, one entry per CDR3 protein. The table has 600,000 to 850,000 distinct CDR3 sequences, 14% seen once. The input for sequencing was PBMCs from blood, taken 14 to 15 days before vaccination. The receptors come from a man aged 45 to 65 who received an inactivated influenza vaccine.

The V gene is TRBV5-1, the J gene TRBJ1-2, with TRBD1 matching 8 bases. Germline CDR1 reads SGHRS; CDR2 reads YFSETQ. J lost 7 bases, V lost 2 bases, and 10 bases had no gene match. The CDR3 is 15 amino acids. The CDR3 nucleotides read TGCGCCAGCAGCTTCACCGGGACAGGAATTTCTGGCTACACCTTC. Residues: CASSFTGTGISGYTF.

The sample holds many counts of this clonotype. The chain is built from TRBV6-1 and TRBJ2-1; the match to TRBD1 covers 11 bases. CDR1 and CDR2 from the germline V gene are MNHNS and SASEGT. The V and J ends lost 6 bases and 4 bases, in that order; junction bases with no gene match: 2. CDR3 length: 14 residues. The CDR3: CASRDRGLYNEQFF. The CDR3 region has the DNA TGTGCCAGCAGGGACAGGGGGCTGTACAATGAGCAGTTCTTC.

This clonotype occurred many times. Here the CDR3 DNA reads TGCGCCAGCAGCCAAGATAGCCGCCCCGACAATGAGCAGTTCTTC. It translates to CASSQDSRPDNEQFF. This chain links TRBV4-3 with TRBJ2-1; unclear D gene. The CDR3 runs 15 residues. Between the trimmed V and J ends, which lost 0 bases and 5 bases, there was a span of 11 bases. CDR1 is LGHNA, CDR2 YSLEER, per germline.

V gene TRBV6-2 or TRBV6-3 combines with J gene TRBJ2-3; possibly TRBD2 for D (5 bases). Trimming removed 0 bases at V and 4 bases at J, with 8 bases between. Germline-derived CDR1 and CDR2 are MNHEY and SVGEGT. The CDR3 spans 14 residues. In nucleotides, the CDR3 is TGTGCCAGCAGTTACTCACTAGACGCAGATACGCAGTATTTT. Its protein is CASSYSLDADTQYF.

This clonotype was seen more than once but under ten times. DNA of the CDR3: TGCGCCAGCAGCCCGGGACTAGATCTCGAGCAGTACTTC. Translated, it gives CASSPGLDLEQYF. The rearrangement joins TRBV4-3 to TRBJ2-7, with TRBD2 matching 8 bases. The CDR3 contains 13 residues. J was trimmed by 6 bases and V by 4 bases; bases with no gene match: 5. Germline V gene sequence: CDR1 LGHNA, CDR2 YSLEER.

The chain couples TRBV19 to TRBJ1-5; 11 positions match TRBD1. The ends lost 4 bases at V and 5 bases at J; junction bases unmatched: 4. The CDR3 has 15 residues. Germline assignment: CDR1 LNHDA and CDR2 SQIVND (reference sequence). The CDR3 DNA reads TGTGCCAGTAGTACCCGGGGACAGGGGGATCAGCCCCAGCATTTT. Translated: CASSTRGQGDQPQHF.

This clonotype was counted at least ten times. This chain uses TRBV20-1 with TRBJ2-7; D remains ambiguous. V shed 5 bases and J shed 5 bases, with 10 bases lying between them. The germline V gene has CDR1 DFQATT and CDR2 SNEGSKA (reference sequence). This CDR3 region has 11 residues. The CDR3 DNA follows: TGCAGTGCTCGAATCTGGGACGAGCAGTACTTC. Its translation: CSARIWDEQYF.

This clonotype was counted between two and nine times. CDR3 DNA sequence: TGCGCCAGCAGCCAAGGACAGGGAATTCGGAATGAGCAGTTCTTC. It yields the protein CASSQGQGIRNEQFF. The rearrangement uses TRBV4-1 and TRBJ2-1; 7 bases map to TRBD1. The CDR3 runs 15 residues. Unmatched junction bases numbered 7, after V lost 1 base and J lost 7 bases. Germline V gene sequence: CDR1 MGHRA, CDR2 YSYEKL.

The rearrangement joins TRBV7-6 to TRBJ2-7; TRBD2 aligns across 8 bases. The CDR3 contains 16 residues. V lost 0 bases and J lost 1; bases outside the gene matches: 5. CDR1 is SGHVS, CDR2 FNYEAQ, per germline. CDR3 loop: CASSLAGAGASYEQYF. As DNA, the CDR3 is TGTGCCAGCAGCTTAGCTGGAGCGGGGGCTTCCTACGAGCAGTACTTC.

The chain uses TRBV7-9 and TRBJ2-1, with 8 bases identical to TRBD2. With V trimmed by 5 bases and J by 7 bases, 13 bases remained unmatched. Germline-derived CDR1 and CDR2 are SEHNR and FQNEAQ (reference sequence). The CDR3 runs to 16 residues. This chain's CDR3 is CASSPPGSGIENEQFF. CDR3 nucleotides: TGTGCCAGCAGCCCGCCGGGTAGCGGGATCGAAAATGAGCAGTTCTTC.

The chain recombines TRBV27 with TRBJ2-3; D uncertain. The germline V and J ends were trimmed by 5 bases and 10 bases, with 13 bases remaining between them. Germline V CDR1 and CDR2: MNHEY, SMNVEV (reference sequence). CDR3 length: 12 residues. DNA for the CDR3: TGTGCCAGCAGTCCAACTACCGGCGCGCAGTATTTT. This codes for CASSPTTGAQYF.

This clonotype has more than one count but fewer than ten. The V and J genes are TRBV14 and TRBJ1-2; no definite D call. The V end lost 0 bases, the J end lost 8 bases, and 13 bases lay between the germline ends. Germline assignment: CDR1 SGHDN and CDR2 FVKESK. The CDR3 runs to 14 residues. Written as DNA, the CDR3 is TGTGCCAGCAGCCAAGACAGGAGCATATGGGGCTACACCTTC. Encoded protein: CASSQDRSIWGYTF.

This clonotype occurred many times. The chain combines TRBV12-3 or TRBV12-4 with TRBJ2-6, with a tentative D call TRBD1 (6 bases). This CDR3 is 14 amino acids long. The V end lost 6 bases, the J end lost 6 bases, and 12 bases lay between the germline ends. The CDR3 bases are TGTGCCAGCAGCCTGGACAGTACGGCCAACGTCCTGACTTTC. Translating it yields CASSLDSTANVLTF.

The gene calls are TRBV7-9 and TRBJ1-2, with 8 positions matching TRBD1. CDR3 size: 15 residues. Losses at the gene ends were 5 bases for V and 6 bases for J; bases not matched to a gene: 11. The germline gives CDR1 SEHNR, CDR2 FQNEAQ (reference sequence). CDR3 amino acids: CASSVNFGQGDGYTF. The CDR3 DNA is TGTGCCAGCAGCGTAAACTTCGGACAGGGTGATGGCTACACCTTC.

A few counts support this clonotype. V and J are TRBV3-1 and TRBJ2-5, with 9 bases that match TRBD2. The germline CDR1 and CDR2 sequences are LGHDT and YNNKEL (reference sequence). V gave up 8 bases and J gave up 5 bases; unmatched junction bases: 12. This CDR3 has 15 amino acids. Here the CDR3 DNA reads TGTGCCAGCTGCCTGGGACTAGCCTATGAGGAGACCCAGTACTTC. It specifies CASCLGLAYEETQYF.

This clonotype was seen repeatedly, ten times or more. This chain uses TRBV12-3 or TRBV12-4 with TRBJ2-2; D remains unclear. Trimming stripped 5 bases from V and 1 base from J, with 5 bases between. The CDR3 has 13 amino acids. The CDR3 region is CASSDRNTGELFF. CDR3 nucleotides: TGTGCCAGCAGTGATCGGAACACCGGGGAGCTGTTTTTT.

The chain carries TRBV7-2 and TRBJ2-1, with 7 bases identical to TRBD1. The J segment lost 9 bases and the V segment lost 2 bases, leaving 7 bases of the junction unmatched. There are 14 residues in the CDR3. Germline CDR1 and CDR2: SGHTA and FQGNSA. CDR3 loop: CASSLQWDSPEQFF. The CDR3 DNA reads as TGTGCCAGCAGCTTACAGTGGGACAGTCCTGAGCAGTTCTTC. The whole variable domain, filled in from reference TRBV7-2 and TRBJ2-1, reads GAGVSQSPSNKVTEKGKDVELRCDPISGHTALYWYRQSLGQGLEFLIYFQGNSAPDKSGLPSDRFSAERTGGSVSTLTIQRTQQEDSAVYLCASSLQWDSPEQFFGPGTRLTVL.

The chain has TRBV6-5 and TRBJ2-2, with 12 nucleotides matching TRBD1. Trimming cost V 3 bases and J 7 bases; bases outside gene matches: 3. From germline, CDR1 is MNHEY and CDR2 SVGAGI. The CDR3 consists of 15 residues. CDR3 bases: TGTGCCAGCAGTTATGGGACAGGGGGCTTCGGGGAGCTGTTTTTT. Translation: CASSYGTGGFGELFF.

The rearrangement joins TRBV7-9 to TRBJ2-1, with 8 nucleotides matching TRBD2. V dropped 5 bases and J dropped 4; count of bases not matched to a gene: 10. The CDR3 contains 16 residues. CDR1 SEHNR and CDR2 FQNEAQ come from the germline V gene (reference sequence). CDR3 amino acids: CASSPRIAGPYNEQFF. As DNA, the CDR3 is TGTGCCAGCAGCCCCCGGATAGCGGGGCCTTACAATGAGCAGTTCTTC.

The DNA for the CDR3 is TGTGCCTGGAACCCGACAGGGAAAGGTCGTGAGCAGTTCTTC. Its protein product is CAWNPTGKGREQFF. The V gene is TRBV30, the J gene TRBJ2-1; 7 nucleotides line up with TRBD1. The CDR3 has 14 amino acids. Trimming cost V 4 bases and J 9 bases; bases outside gene matches: 12. The V gene's germline CDR1 is GTSNPN and CDR2 SVGIG (reference sequence).

The sample holds a few counts of this clonotype. The chain recombines TRBV10-3 with TRBJ2-3, with 9 bases fitting TRBD1. The CDR3 totals 15 residues. J was trimmed by 3 bases and V by 2 bases; bases with no gene match: 3. Germline CDR1 is ENHRY and CDR2 is SYGVKD. The CDR3 loop reads CAISEVQGATDTQYF. The CDR3 DNA follows: TGTGCCATCAGTGAGGTACAGGGGGCGACAGATACGCAGTATTTT.

This clonotype turned up a few times. The chain couples TRBV5-1 to TRBJ2-3; TRBD2 aligns across 10 bases. J lost 4 bases, V lost 0 bases, and 11 bases had no gene match. This CDR3 has 18 residues. Germline CDR1 reads SGHRS; CDR2 reads YFSETQ. Here the CDR3 DNA reads TGCGCCAGCAGCTTGGCCCCTCGAAGCGGGGGGGCGGCAGATACGCAGTATTTT. It translates to CASSLAPRSGGAADTQYF.

The chain carries TRBV5-4 and TRBJ2-6, with D possibly TRBD1 on 5 matching bases. Germline V CDR1 and CDR2: SGHNT, YYREEE (reference sequence). The CDR3 runs to 15 residues. The germline V and J ends were trimmed by 10 bases and 1 base, with 15 bases remaining between them. CDR3 loop: CAEGASQSGANVLTF. CDR3 nucleotides: TGTGCCGAAGGGGCCTCCCAATCTGGGGCCAACGTCCTGACTTTC.

This clonotype was detected a few times. The rearrangement joins TRBV7-9 to TRBJ1-5, with TRBD1 matching over 7 bases. The length of the CDR3 is 15 residues. Germline V CDR1 and CDR2: SEHNR, FQNEAQ (reference sequence). The J segment lost 3 bases and the V segment lost 5 bases, leaving 7 bases of the junction unmatched. The CDR3 region has the DNA TGTGCCAGCAGCGCGATGACAGGGTACAATCAGCCCCAGCATTTT. Encoded protein: CASSAMTGYNQPQHF.

The V and J genes are TRBV27 and TRBJ1-2; tentative D call: TRBD1 (5 bases). This CDR3 is built from 16 residues. V dropped 6 bases and J dropped 0 bases, with 17 bases sitting between them. Germline V gene sequence: CDR1 MNHEY, CDR2 SMNVEV (reference sequence). The CDR3 DNA reads as TGTGCCAGCAGGAGCGAGGGCAGGGCCACTAACTATGGCTACACCTTC. Translating it yields CASRSEGRATNYGYTF.